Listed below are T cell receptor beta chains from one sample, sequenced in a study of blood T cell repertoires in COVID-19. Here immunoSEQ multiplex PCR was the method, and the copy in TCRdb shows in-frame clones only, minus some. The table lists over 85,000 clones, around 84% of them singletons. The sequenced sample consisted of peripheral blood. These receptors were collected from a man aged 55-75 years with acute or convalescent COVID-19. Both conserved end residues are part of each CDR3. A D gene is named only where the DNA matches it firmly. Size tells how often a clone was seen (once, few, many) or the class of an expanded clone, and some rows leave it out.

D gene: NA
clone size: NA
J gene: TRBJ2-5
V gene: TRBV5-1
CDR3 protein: CASSRNVGGLIEETQYF
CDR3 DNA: TGCGCCAGCAGCAGAAACGTTGGGGGCCTAATAGAAGAGACCCAGTACTTC

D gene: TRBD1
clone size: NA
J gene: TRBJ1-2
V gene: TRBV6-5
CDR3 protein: CASSYQGTGGYGYTF
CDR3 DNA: TGTGCCAGCAGTTACCAGGGGACAGGGGGGTACGGCTACACCTTC

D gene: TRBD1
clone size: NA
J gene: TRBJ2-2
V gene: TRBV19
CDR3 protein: CASSSRTGLTGELFF
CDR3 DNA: TGTGCCAGTAGTTCTAGGACAGGCCTCACCGGGGAGCTGTTTTTT

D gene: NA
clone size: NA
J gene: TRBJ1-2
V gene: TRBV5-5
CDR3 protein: CASSQRQAVGGYTF
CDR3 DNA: TGTGCCAGCAGCCAGAGACAGGCCGTCGGGGGCTACACCTTC

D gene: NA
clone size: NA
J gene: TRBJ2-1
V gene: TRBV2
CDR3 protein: CASSEAYEQFF
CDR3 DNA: TGTGCCAGCAGTGAAGCCTATGAGCAGTTCTTC

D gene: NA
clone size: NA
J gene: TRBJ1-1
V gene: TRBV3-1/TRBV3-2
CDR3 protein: CASSQRGGGALAKAFF
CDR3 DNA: TGTGCCAGCAGCCAACGGGGAGGAGGGGCCTTGGCGAAAGCTTTCTTT

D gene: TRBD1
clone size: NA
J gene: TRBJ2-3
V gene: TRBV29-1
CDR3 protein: CSVILGDRFYDTQYF
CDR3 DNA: TGCAGCGTCATCCTGGGGGACAGATTCTATGATACGCAGTATTTT

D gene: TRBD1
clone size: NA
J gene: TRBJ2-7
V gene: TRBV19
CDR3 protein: CASSITGGSTYEQYF
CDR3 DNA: TGTGCCAGTAGTATCACAGGGGGCTCCACCTACGAGCAGTACTTC

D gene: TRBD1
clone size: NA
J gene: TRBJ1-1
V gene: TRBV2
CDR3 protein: CASSQTGSTEAFF
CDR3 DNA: TGTGCCAGCAGTCAGACAGGGTCCACTGAAGCTTTCTTT

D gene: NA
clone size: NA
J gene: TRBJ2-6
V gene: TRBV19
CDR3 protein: CASSMTGGANVLTF
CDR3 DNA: TGTGCCAGTAGTATGACTGGGGGGGCCAACGTCCTGACTTTC

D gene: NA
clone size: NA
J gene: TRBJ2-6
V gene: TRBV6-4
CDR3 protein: CASSGQNSGANVLTF
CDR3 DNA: TGTGCCAGCAGTGGACAAAACTCTGGGGCCAACGTCCTGACTTTC

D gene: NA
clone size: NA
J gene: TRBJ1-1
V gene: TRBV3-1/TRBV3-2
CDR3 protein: CASSQAGSNTEAFF
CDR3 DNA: TGTGCCAGCAGCCAAGCAGGGTCAAACACTGAAGCTTTCTTT

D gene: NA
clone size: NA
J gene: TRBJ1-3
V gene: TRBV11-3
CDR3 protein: CASSLARTDSGNTIYF
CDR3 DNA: TGTGCCAGCAGCTTAGCCAGGACAGACTCTGGAAACACCATATATTTT

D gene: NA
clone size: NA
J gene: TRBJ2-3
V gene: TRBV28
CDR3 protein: CASSFPPPRTDTQYF
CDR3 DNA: TGTGCCAGCAGTTTTCCCCCTCCCCGCACAGATACGCAGTATTTT

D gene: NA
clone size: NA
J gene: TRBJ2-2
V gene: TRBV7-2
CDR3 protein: CASSLAGGGELFF
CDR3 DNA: TGTGCCAGCAGCTTAGCGGGGGGCGGGGAGCTGTTTTTT

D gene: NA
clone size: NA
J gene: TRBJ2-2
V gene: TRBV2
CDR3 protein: CASSWGVNTGELFF
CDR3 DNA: TGTGCCAGCAGTTGGGGGGTGAACACCGGGGAGCTGTTTTTT

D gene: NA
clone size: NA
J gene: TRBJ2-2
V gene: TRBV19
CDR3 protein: CASMPGQLNTGELFF
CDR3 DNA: TGTGCCAGTATGCCGGGACAATTGAACACCGGGGAGCTGTTTTTT

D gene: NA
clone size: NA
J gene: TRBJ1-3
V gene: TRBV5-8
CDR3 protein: CASSRGSGNTIYF
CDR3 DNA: TGTGCCAGCAGCCGAGGTAGTGGAAACACCATATATTTT

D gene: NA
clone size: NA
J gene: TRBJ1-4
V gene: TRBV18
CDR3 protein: CASSPIRDNLEKLFF
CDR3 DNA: TGTGCCAGCTCACCCATCCGGGACAACCTCGAAAAACTGTTTTTT

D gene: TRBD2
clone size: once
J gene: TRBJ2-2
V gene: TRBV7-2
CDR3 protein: CASSTSGGYTGELFF
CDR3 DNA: TGTGCCAGCAGCACTAGCGGGGGGTACACCGGGGAGCTGTTTTTT